These 17 T cell receptor beta chains share one sample of origin, sequenced in a study of T cell responses to AZD1222 COVID-19 vaccine. The table came from immunoSEQ multiplex PCR; TCRdb's copy has only in-frame clones and leaves some out. This table has roughly 260,000 clones, 90% to 95% appearing once. The source was peripheral blood, collected on day 0 of AZD1222 vaccination. All receptors derive from an adult in good health.

The chain couples TRBV24-1 to TRBJ1-5; D gene uncertain. CDR1 is KGHDR and CDR2 is SFDVKD in the germline V gene. This CDR3 comprises 13 residues. Trimming removed 4 bases at V and 9 bases at J, with 12 bases between. The CDR3 nucleotides are TGTGCCACCAGTGAGGGGAGAGCGGGGCCCCAGCATTTT. Translated: CATSEGRAGPQHF.

The chain combines TRBV25-1 with TRBJ1-5; possibly TRBD1 for D (6 bases). The CDR3 extends over 13 amino acids. The V gene's germline CDR1 is MGHDK and CDR2 SYGVNS. V shed 8 bases and J shed 6 bases, with 14 bases lying between them. This CDR3 is CASQQGRGQPQHF. The CDR3 nucleotides are TGTGCCAGCCAACAGGGCCGGGGTCAGCCCCAGCATTTT.

The chain links TRBV7-2 to TRBJ1-4, with unresolved D. Trimming took 4 bases from V and 4 from J, leaving 10 bases between them. The CDR3 has 14 residues. The germline gives CDR1 SGHTA, CDR2 FQGNSA. CDR3 sequence reads: CASSSDRRNEKLFF. Here the CDR3 DNA reads TGTGCCAGCAGCTCGGATAGGCGTAATGAAAAACTGTTTTTT. The complete variable domain, with remaining parts taken from reference TRBV7-2 and TRBJ1-4, reads GAGVSQSPSNKVTEKGKDVELRCDPISGHTALYWYRQSLGQGLEFLIYFQGNSAPDKSGLPSDRFSAERTGGSVSTLTIQRTQQEDSAVYLCASSSDRRNEKLFFGSGTQLSVL.

This sequence joins TRBV5-1 and TRBJ2-3; tentative D call: TRBD1 (5 bases). The CDR3 is 13 residues long. CDR1 and CDR2 (germline): SGHRS, YFSETQ. The V gene lost 7 bases and the J gene lost 2 bases, with 11 bases spanning the gap. CDR3 sequence: CASLDINTDTQYF. CDR3 in DNA: TGCGCCAGCCTGGACATCAACACAGATACGCAGTATTTT.

The rearrangement uses TRBV19 and TRBJ2-1; D is undetermined. This CDR3 is 14 amino acids long. Looked up from germline, CDR1 is LNHDA and CDR2 is SQIVND (reference sequence). The V end lost 7 bases, the J end lost 7 bases, and 17 bases lay between the germline ends. CDR3 sequence: CASNVGGVRNEQFF. CDR3 coding DNA: TGTGCCAGTAATGTCGGTGGGGTTAGAAATGAGCAGTTCTTC. The full variable domain, rest sourced from reference TRBV19 and TRBJ2-1, is DGGITQSPKYLFRKEGQNVTLSCEQNLNHDAMYWYRQDPGQGLRLIYYSQIVNDFQKGDIAEGYSVSREKKESFPLTVTSAQKNPTAFYLCASNVGGVRNEQFFGPGTRLTVL.

The chain employs TRBV5-1 and TRBJ2-2; perhaps TRBD2 as D (5 bases). Trimming cost V 4 bases and J 4 bases, with 20 bases left between them. The CDR3 sequence is 17 residues long. CDR1 SGHRS and CDR2 YFSETQ come from the germline V gene. CDR3 DNA: TGCGCCAGCAGCCCCGACCCGGGAACCCGAACCACCGGGGAGCTGTTTTTT. The encoded protein is CASSPDPGTRTTGELFF.

J is TRBJ2-3 and V is TRBV6-2 or TRBV6-3, with 8 bases fitting TRBD2. The CDR3 consists of 15 residues. V lost 4 bases to trimming and J lost 5 bases; unmatched junction nucleotides: 8. Per the germline V gene, CDR1 is MNHEY and CDR2 is SVGEGT. In nucleotides, the CDR3 is TGTGCCAGCAGTTCGGTTAGCGGGGTCATAGATACGCAGTATTTT. Amino acids: CASSSVSGVIDTQYF.

This clone was found once. The chain couples TRBV2 to TRBJ2-7, with 13 nucleotides matching TRBD2. Germline CDR1 and CDR2: SNHLY and FYNNEI. This CDR3 is 13 amino acids long. V lost 11 bases to trimming and J lost 5 bases; unmatched junction nucleotides: 6. The CDR3 reads CAGGGLAGHEQYF. The CDR3 nucleotides are TGTGCCGGAGGGGGACTAGCGGGACACGAGCAGTACTTC.

The chain links TRBV6-2 or TRBV6-3 to TRBJ2-2; 9 bases fit TRBD2. Germline trimming cut 5 bases from V and 3 bases from J; bases unmatched to any gene: 4. Germline V gene lookup returns CDR1 MNHEY and CDR2 SVGEGT. The CDR3 has 15 amino acids. CDR3 residues: CASSRTSDYTGELFF. Here the CDR3 DNA reads TGTGCCAGCAGTCGGACTAGCGACTACACCGGGGAGCTGTTTTTT.

This chain connects TRBV5-1 to TRBJ2-5; D is ambiguous. This CDR3 has 13 residues. Looked up from germline, CDR1 is SGHRS and CDR2 is YFSETQ. V was cut by 0 bases and J by 5 bases, with 8 bases left in between. Here the CDR3 DNA reads TGCGCCAGCAGCTTGGCCCAGGATGAGACCCAGTACTTC. Protein sequence: CASSLAQDETQYF.

The V and J genes are TRBV5-6 and TRBJ1-3; TRBD1 matches 7 bases. The CDR3 runs to 15 residues. In germline, CDR1 is SGHDT, CDR2 YYEEEE. The ends lost 4 bases at V and 0 bases at J; junction bases unmatched: 4. This CDR3 reads CASSLDRASGNTIYF. In DNA, the CDR3 is TGTGCCAGCAGCCTAGACAGGGCCTCTGGAAACACCATATATTTT.

The chain carries TRBV12-3 or TRBV12-4 and TRBJ1-4, with D possibly being TRBD1 (5 bases). CDR3 size: 13 residues. V dropped 4 bases and J dropped 8 bases, with 11 bases sitting between them. The CDR3 protein is CASSWGVDEKLFF. CDR3 DNA: TGTGCCAGCAGTTGGGGGGTGGACGAAAAACTGTTTTTT.

On this clone itself: Other DNA sequences in the same sample also yield this CDR3. This chain links TRBV3-1 (or the pseudogene TRBV3-2) with TRBJ1-5; D unresolved. The CDR3 loop spans 14 amino acids. V was clipped by 4 bases and J by 0 bases, with 7 bases between them. CDR1 is LGHDT, CDR2 YNNKEL, per germline (reference sequence). DNA of the CDR3: TGTGCCAGCAGCCCCGGCATTAGCAATCAGCCCCAGCATTTT. Its protein is CASSPGISNQPQHF.

The chain joins TRBV7-9 to TRBJ2-2, with a weak D call TRBD2 (5 bases). The germline gives CDR1 SEHNR, CDR2 FQNEAQ (reference sequence). The CDR3 contains 16 residues. V gave up 1 base and J gave up 1 base, with 10 bases separating them. CDR3 region: CASSLGRALNTGELFF. As DNA, the CDR3 is TGTGCCAGCAGCTTAGGGCGGGCCCTGAACACCGGGGAGCTGTTTTTT.

The chain combines TRBV7-9 with TRBJ1-1; 11 bases agree with TRBD1. CDR1 is SEHNR and CDR2 is FQNEAQ in the germline V gene (reference sequence). The CDR3 sequence is 16 residues long. V lost 5 bases to trimming and J lost 4 bases; unmatched junction nucleotides: 9. CDR3 sequence reads: CASSNRDRGLGTEAFF. CDR3 DNA sequence: TGTGCCAGCAGCAACCGGGACAGGGGGTTAGGCACTGAAGCTTTCTTT.

The chain has TRBV4-1 and TRBJ2-1; D is undetermined. V lost 0 bases and J 6 bases, leaving 6 bases between the germline ends. Germline CDR1 MGHRA, CDR2 YSYEKL. The CDR3 is 13 residues long. CDR3 nucleotide sequence: TGCGCCAGCAGCCAAGATCCGGGCAATGAGCAGTTCTTC. Its protein is CASSQDPGNEQFF.

CDR3: CASSPWRGRANEKLFF. As DNA, the CDR3 is TGTGCCAGCAGCCCCTGGAGGGGGAGGGCTAATGAAAAACTGTTTTTT. The chain uses TRBV3-1 (or the pseudogene TRBV3-2) and TRBJ1-4; a possible D gene is TRBD1 (6 bases). The CDR3 spans 16 residues. Trimming took off 4 bases at V and 3 bases at J, with 15 bases between the two ends. Per germline, CDR1 LGHDT and CDR2 YNNKEL (reference sequence).